The rows below give T cell receptor beta chains drawn from one sample of a study of blood T cell repertoires in COVID-19. The table came from immunoSEQ multiplex PCR; TCRdb's copy has only in-frame clones and leaves some out. The repertoire has 300,000 to 400,000 clones, 88% of them found once; the top ten carry over 0.9%. Source material: PBMCs or T cells enriched from blood (not recorded which). The receptors stem from a woman in her 30s with acute COVID-19. CDR3s include the opening cysteine and the closing phenylalanine or tryptophan. The D gene is left open where the match is weak. Expanded clones are given a class, and other clones once, few, many or no size at all.

j_call d_call clone_size v_call cdr3_aa cdr3_nt
TRBJ1-1 TRBD1 - TRBV19 CASSTTATGGNTEAFF TGTGCCAGTAGTACCACAGCGACAGGGGGAAACACTGAAGCTTTCTTT
TRBJ2-7 TRBD1 - TRBV10-3 CAIRGTGSSYEQYF TGTGCCATCAGGGGGACAGGGAGCTCCTACGAGCAGTACTTC
TRBJ1-2 - - TRBV12-3/TRBV12-4 CASSMTSNYGYTF TGTGCCAGCAGTATGACAAGTAACTATGGCTACACCTTC
TRBJ1-1 - once TRBV2 CASSPVAGINTEAFF TGTGCCAGCAGTCCTGTTGCCGGGATTAACACTGAAGCTTTCTTT
TRBJ2-3 - - TRBV19 CASSIRGTDTDTQYF TGTGCCAGTAGTATCAGGGGGACTGACACAGATACGCAGTATTTT
TRBJ1-1 TRBD1 - TRBV27 CASATQGMNTEAFF TGTGCCAGCGCAACACAGGGGATGAACACTGAAGCTTTCTTT
TRBJ1-2 - - TRBV18 CASSPTEGQINYGYTF TGTGCCAGCTCACCCACGGAGGGGCAGATTAACTATGGCTACACCTTC
TRBJ1-1 - - TRBV30 CAWKQNTEAFF TGTGCCTGGAAACAAAACACTGAAGCTTTCTTT
TRBJ1-5 - - TRBV2 CASSEQGLQPQHF TGTGCCAGCAGCGAACAGGGCCTTCAGCCCCAGCATTTT
TRBJ2-2 TRBD2 once TRBV7-3 CASSLTLRGDTGELFF TGTGCCAGCAGCTTAACGTTGCGGGGGGACACCGGGGAGCTGTTTTTT
TRBJ1-5 - - TRBV19 CASSIVHTGNQPQHF TGTGCCAGTAGTATAGTCCATACGGGCAATCAGCCCCAGCATTTT
TRBJ1-2 TRBD1 - TRBV5-1 CASSKGQGALGYTF TGCGCCAGCAGCAAAGGACAGGGGGCGCTTGGCTACACCTTC
TRBJ2-1 TRBD2 - TRBV29-1 CSASGGSYNEQFF TGCAGCGCTAGCGGGGGATCCTACAATGAGCAGTTCTTC
TRBJ1-4 - once TRBV30 CAWSSRQRGAEKLFF TGTGCCTGGAGCTCTAGACAGCGGGGTGCTGAAAAACTGTTTTTT
TRBJ1-3 - - TRBV3-1/TRBV3-2 CASSAGHSGNTIYF TGTGCCAGCAGCGCAGGCCACTCTGGAAACACCATATATTTT
TRBJ2-2 TRBD1 - TRBV5-6 CASSYQQGGGTGELFF TGTGCCAGCAGCTATCAACAGGGGGGCGGCACCGGGGAGCTGTTTTTT
TRBJ1-1 TRBD1 - TRBV30 CAWSVAGGTEAFF TGTGCCTGGAGTGTCGCAGGGGGCACTGAAGCTTTCTTT
TRBJ2-2 - - TRBV11-3 CASSQYRTASNTGELFF TGTGCCAGCAGCCAATACAGGACAGCATCGAACACCGGGGAGCTGTTTTTT
TRBJ2-3 - - TRBV2 CASSSRRTTWTSTDTQYF TGTGCCAGCAGCTCCCGCCGAACAACTTGGACTAGCACAGATACGCAGTATTTT
TRBJ1-2 - - TRBV14 CASSSYRELAGYTF TGTGCCAGCAGTTCCTACAGGGAACTGGCTGGCTACACCTTC
TRBJ1-2 - once TRBV15 CATSSVGQRANYGYTF TGTGCCACCAGCAGCGTGGGACAAAGGGCTAACTATGGCTACACCTTC
TRBJ2-3 - - TRBV2 CASRPDSDTQYF TGTGCCAGCAGACCTGACTCAGATACGCAGTATTTT
TRBJ1-5 TRBD1 - TRBV4-1 CASSRETGVGQPQHF TGCGCCAGCAGCCGAGAGACAGGGGTAGGTCAGCCCCAGCATTTT
TRBJ1-2 - - TRBV7-5 CVRSLPFSF TGTGTCAGAAGCTTACCGTTTTCCTTC
TRBJ1-5 - - TRBV6-5 CASGLPFYQPQHF TGTGCCAGCGGACTGCCTTTTTATCAGCCCCAGCATTTT
TRBJ1-2 - - TRBV6-5 CASSYRGSGDYGYTF TGTGCCAGCAGTTACCGTGGGTCGGGGGACTATGGCTACACCTTC
TRBJ1-6 TRBD1 - TRBV9 CASSARDRGLDNSPLHF TGTGCCAGCAGCGCCCGAGACAGGGGGCTTGATAATTCACCCCTCCACTTT
TRBJ1-1 - - TRBV19 CASSILAGNTEAFF TGTGCCAGTAGTATCTTGGCGGGGAACACTGAAGCTTTCTTT
TRBJ1-3 - - TRBV18 CASSPAAGPGNTIYF TGTGCCAGCTCACCAGCCGCGGGCCCTGGAAACACCATATATTTT
TRBJ2-1 - - TRBV9 CASSVGGSGSYNEQFF TGTGCCAGCAGCGTAGGTGGCAGCGGCTCCTACAATGAGCAGTTCTTC
TRBJ1-5 TRBD1 - TRBV7-9 CASSLDRGINQPQHF TGTGCCAGCAGCTTGGACAGGGGGATTAATCAGCCCCAGCATTTT
TRBJ1-2 TRBD1 few TRBV5-1 CASTADRGHDGYTF TGCGCCAGCACCGCGGACAGGGGGCACGATGGCTACACCTTC
TRBJ1-6 - - TRBV6-5 CASATGQPYNSPLHF TGTGCCAGCGCAACAGGACAGCCTTATAATTCACCCCTCCACTTT
TRBJ1-6 TRBD1 - TRBV3-1/TRBV3-2 CARDRGLPISYNSPLHF TGTGCCAGGGACAGGGGGCTTCCAATTTCCTATAATTCACCCCTCCACTTT
TRBJ1-6 - - TRBV5-1 CASSLDRASPLHF TGCGCCAGCAGCTTGGACAGGGCCTCACCCCTCCACTTT
TRBJ2-7 TRBD2 - TRBV29-1 CSVVGLSGGVYEQYF TGCAGCGTTGTGGGATTGAGCGGGGGGGTCTACGAGCAGTACTTC
TRBJ2-7 - - TRBV5-6 CASSLRSRIYEQYF TGTGCCAGCAGCTTAAGGTCCAGGATTTACGAGCAGTACTTC
TRBJ2-7 - - TRBV7-9 CASSLAHRSHIGYEQYF TGTGCCAGCAGCTTAGCGCACAGGTCACACATCGGGTACGAGCAGTACTTC
TRBJ1-2 - - TRBV29-1 CSVEGLGTRYGYTF TGCAGCGTTGAAGGCCTGGGGACTCGTTATGGCTACACCTTC
TRBJ2-2 TRBD2 - TRBV5-1 CASSSGGLAGGLNTGELFF TGCGCCAGCAGCTCCGGTGGCTTAGCGGGGGGTCTGAACACCGGGGAGCTGTTTTTT
TRBJ1-2 TRBD1 - TRBV7-9 CASSATGGNYGYTF TGTGCCAGCAGCGCCACAGGGGGGAACTATGGCTACACCTTC
TRBJ1-1 TRBD1 - TRBV4-2 CATRDRGLAFF TGTGCCACCCGGGACAGGGGGCTGGCTTTCTTT
TRBJ1-2 TRBD1 - TRBV5-1 CASSFGQGSSYTF TGCGCCAGCAGCTTCGGACAGGGTTCAAGCTACACCTTC
TRBJ2-7 - - TRBV5-1 CASSLTGQSSSYEQYF TGCGCCAGCAGCCTGACCGGACAGAGTAGCTCCTACGAGCAGTACTTC
TRBJ2-1 - - TRBV18 CASSLGQGVTEQFF TGTGCCAGCTCACTGGGACAAGGTGTGACTGAGCAGTTCTTC
TRBJ1-2 TRBD1 - TRBV30 CAWSTLGTGYGYTF TGTGCCTGGAGTACCCTCGGGACAGGTTATGGCTACACCTTC
TRBJ2-2 - - TRBV5-5 CASSKPTGPLNTGELFF TGTGCCAGCAGCAAGCCGACAGGCCCTCTGAACACCGGGGAGCTGTTTTTT
TRBJ2-3 - - TRBV24-1 CATSESPFTDTQYF TGTGCCACCAGTGAGTCCCCGTTCACAGATACGCAGTATTTT
TRBJ1-1 - - TRBV19 CISDSMNTEAFF TGTATTTCGGACAGCATGAACACTGAAGCTTTCTTT
TRBJ2-3 - - TRBV5-1 CASRVIASGIDTQYF TGCGCCAGCAGGGTAATCGCCTCAGGAATAGATACGCAGTATTTT
TRBJ1-6 TRBD1 - TRBV18 CASSPGQGRDSPLHF TGTGCCAGCTCACCGGGACAGGGCCGGGATTCACCCCTCCACTTT
TRBJ2-1 - - TRBV11-3 CASSLGDRYEQFF TGTGCCAGCAGCTTAGGCGACAGATATGAGCAGTTCTTC
TRBJ1-2 - - TRBV18 CASSSQGSGYTF TGTGCCAGCTCCTCCCAGGGGTCTGGCTACACCTTC
TRBJ1-6 - - TRBV18 CASSLNSRLNSPLHF TGTGCCAGCTCACTGAATTCGAGGCTCAATTCACCCCTCCACTTT
TRBJ2-7 TRBD1 - TRBV5-1 CASSSHPTGGYEQYF TGCGCCAGCAGCTCCCACCCTACAGGGGGCTACGAGCAGTACTTC
TRBJ2-1 TRBD2 - TRBV20-1 CSASPGTTEFF TGCAGTGCTTCCCCCGGGACTACGGAGTTCTTC
TRBJ1-5 - few TRBV27 CASSPQTAGNQPQHF TGTGCCAGCAGTCCACAGACAGCCGGCAATCAGCCCCAGCATTTT
TRBJ1-5 - - TRBV11-1 CASSLTENQPQHF TGTGCCAGCAGCCTCACAGAGAATCAGCCCCAGCATTTT
TRBJ1-1 - few TRBV9 CASSQYYRAAEAFF TGTGCCAGCAGCCAATACTACAGGGCCGCTGAAGCTTTCTTT
TRBJ2-7 TRBD1 - TRBV29-1 CSVDVTGLSSYEQYF TGCAGCGTTGATGTGACAGGGCTGAGCTCCTACGAGCAGTACTTC